Each of the 9 T cell receptor beta chains below was sequenced from the same sample in a study of cytomegalovirus exposure and HLA in healthy donors. The PCR was carried out with 60 Vbeta primers and 13 Jbeta primers. Method: immunoSEQ multiplex PCR; TCRdb's copy keeps in-frame clones and lacks some. The data hold 100,000 to 150,000 clones, with around 77% observed a single time. The sample consisted of PBMCs. These receptors were taken from a middle-aged woman in good health and CMV-seropositive.

The J gene is TRBJ2-3, the V gene TRBV7-3; weak D call: TRBD2 (6 bases). Germline V CDR1 and CDR2: SGHTA, FQGTGA. V dropped 5 bases and J dropped 0 bases, with 9 bases sitting between them. The CDR3 loop spans 14 amino acids. CDR3 amino acids: CASSRSGSTDTQYF. The DNA for the CDR3 is TGTGCCAGCAGCCGTAGCGGAAGCACAGATACGCAGTATTTT. Full variable domain (missing parts from reference TRBV7-3 and TRBJ2-3): GAGVSQTPSNKVTEKGKYVELRCDPISGHTALYWYRQSLGQGPEFLIYFQGTGAADDSGLPNDRFFAVRPEGSVSTLKIQRTERGDSAVYLCASSRSGSTDTQYFGPGTRLTVL.

On this clone: One end of the junction varies from germline; a read error may be responsible. The J gene is TRBJ2-3, the V gene TRBV7-9, with 7 bases aligning to TRBD2. Germline assignment: CDR1 SEHNR and CDR2 FQNEAQ (reference sequence). CDR3 length equals 15 residues. The CDR3 sequence is CSSSTGGPDAHTQYF. The CDR3 nucleotides are TGTTCCAGCAGCACGGGAGGCCCGGACGCTCATACGCAGTATTTT.

This rearrangement joins TRBV27 to TRBJ1-5, with 7 positions matching TRBD1. This CDR3 region has 14 residues. Germline CDR1 reads MNHEY; CDR2 reads SMNVEV (reference sequence). Trimming removed 6 bases from V and 3 bases from J; junction bases left unmatched: 5. CDR3 sequence: CASRETGFNQPQHF. The CDR3 DNA reads TGTGCCAGCAGGGAGACAGGGTTCAATCAGCCCCAGCATTTT.

The genes are TRBV6-1 and TRBJ2-7, with D possibly being TRBD2 (6 bases). CDR1 and CDR2 from the germline V gene are MNHNS and SASEGT. The CDR3 runs to 16 residues. V was cut by 6 bases and J by 5 bases, with 23 bases left in between. The CDR3 protein is CASSEPTSWGYNEQYF. For the CDR3, the DNA is TGTGCCAGCAGCGAACCCACTAGCTGGGGGTATAACGAGCAGTACTTC.

The chain joins TRBV7-9 to TRBJ2-3; D is possibly TRBD1 (6 bases). The CDR3 covers 18 residues. Trimming took 7 bases from V and 2 from J, leaving 25 bases between them. CDR1 and CDR2 (germline): SEHNR, FQNEAQ (reference sequence). The CDR3 DNA sequence: TGTGCCAGCATCCTCTCGAGGGGGATCTTAGCCATCACAGATACGCAGTATTTT. Its protein product is CASILSRGILAITDTQYF.

The genes are TRBV13 and TRBJ2-7, with D possibly TRBD2 on 6 matching bases. Trimming took 5 bases from V and 5 from J, leaving 13 bases between them. CDR3 length equals 13 residues. Germline V lookup: CDR1 PRHDT, CDR2 FYEKMQ (reference sequence). CDR3 sequence: CASSRRAGDEQYF. CDR3 coding DNA: TGTGCCAGCAGCCGGAGGGCCGGGGACGAGCAGTACTTC. Complete variable domain (other parts from reference TRBV13 and TRBJ2-7): AAGVIQSPRHLIKEKRETATLKCYPIPRHDTVYWYQQGPGQDPQFLISFYEKMQSDKGSIPDRFSAQQFSDYHSELNMSSLELGDSALYFCASSRRAGDEQYFGPGTRLTVT.

This chain connects TRBV9 to TRBJ2-3, with TRBD2 identical over 8 bases. CDR3 size: 16 residues. V was clipped by 2 bases and J by 1 base; unmatched bases: 6. CDR1 SGDLS and CDR2 YYNGEE come from the germline V gene. The DNA for the CDR3 is TGTGCCAGCAGCGTCAGTAGCGGGATGGGCACAGATACGCAGTATTTT. As protein: CASSVSSGMGTDTQYF.

This chain uses TRBV27 with TRBJ2-7, with D possibly being TRBD2 (7 bases). Germline CDR1 and CDR2: MNHEY and SMNVEV (reference sequence). This CDR3 region has 13 residues. The V gene lost 8 bases and the J gene lost 4 bases, with 15 bases spanning the gap. The DNA for the CDR3 is TGTGCCAGCCGCCTTGCGGGGGCTTACGAGCAGTACTTC. It is translated as CASRLAGAYEQYF.

The chain employs TRBV9 and TRBJ2-3; 11 nucleotides match TRBD2. J was trimmed by 4 bases and V by 4 bases; bases with no gene match: 5. Looked up from germline, CDR1 is SGDLS and CDR2 is YYNGEE. The CDR3 has 15 residues. The CDR3 coding sequence is TGTGCCAGCAGCCTTAGCGGGAGGGACCCAGATACGCAGTATTTT. Its translation is CASSLSGRDPDTQYF.